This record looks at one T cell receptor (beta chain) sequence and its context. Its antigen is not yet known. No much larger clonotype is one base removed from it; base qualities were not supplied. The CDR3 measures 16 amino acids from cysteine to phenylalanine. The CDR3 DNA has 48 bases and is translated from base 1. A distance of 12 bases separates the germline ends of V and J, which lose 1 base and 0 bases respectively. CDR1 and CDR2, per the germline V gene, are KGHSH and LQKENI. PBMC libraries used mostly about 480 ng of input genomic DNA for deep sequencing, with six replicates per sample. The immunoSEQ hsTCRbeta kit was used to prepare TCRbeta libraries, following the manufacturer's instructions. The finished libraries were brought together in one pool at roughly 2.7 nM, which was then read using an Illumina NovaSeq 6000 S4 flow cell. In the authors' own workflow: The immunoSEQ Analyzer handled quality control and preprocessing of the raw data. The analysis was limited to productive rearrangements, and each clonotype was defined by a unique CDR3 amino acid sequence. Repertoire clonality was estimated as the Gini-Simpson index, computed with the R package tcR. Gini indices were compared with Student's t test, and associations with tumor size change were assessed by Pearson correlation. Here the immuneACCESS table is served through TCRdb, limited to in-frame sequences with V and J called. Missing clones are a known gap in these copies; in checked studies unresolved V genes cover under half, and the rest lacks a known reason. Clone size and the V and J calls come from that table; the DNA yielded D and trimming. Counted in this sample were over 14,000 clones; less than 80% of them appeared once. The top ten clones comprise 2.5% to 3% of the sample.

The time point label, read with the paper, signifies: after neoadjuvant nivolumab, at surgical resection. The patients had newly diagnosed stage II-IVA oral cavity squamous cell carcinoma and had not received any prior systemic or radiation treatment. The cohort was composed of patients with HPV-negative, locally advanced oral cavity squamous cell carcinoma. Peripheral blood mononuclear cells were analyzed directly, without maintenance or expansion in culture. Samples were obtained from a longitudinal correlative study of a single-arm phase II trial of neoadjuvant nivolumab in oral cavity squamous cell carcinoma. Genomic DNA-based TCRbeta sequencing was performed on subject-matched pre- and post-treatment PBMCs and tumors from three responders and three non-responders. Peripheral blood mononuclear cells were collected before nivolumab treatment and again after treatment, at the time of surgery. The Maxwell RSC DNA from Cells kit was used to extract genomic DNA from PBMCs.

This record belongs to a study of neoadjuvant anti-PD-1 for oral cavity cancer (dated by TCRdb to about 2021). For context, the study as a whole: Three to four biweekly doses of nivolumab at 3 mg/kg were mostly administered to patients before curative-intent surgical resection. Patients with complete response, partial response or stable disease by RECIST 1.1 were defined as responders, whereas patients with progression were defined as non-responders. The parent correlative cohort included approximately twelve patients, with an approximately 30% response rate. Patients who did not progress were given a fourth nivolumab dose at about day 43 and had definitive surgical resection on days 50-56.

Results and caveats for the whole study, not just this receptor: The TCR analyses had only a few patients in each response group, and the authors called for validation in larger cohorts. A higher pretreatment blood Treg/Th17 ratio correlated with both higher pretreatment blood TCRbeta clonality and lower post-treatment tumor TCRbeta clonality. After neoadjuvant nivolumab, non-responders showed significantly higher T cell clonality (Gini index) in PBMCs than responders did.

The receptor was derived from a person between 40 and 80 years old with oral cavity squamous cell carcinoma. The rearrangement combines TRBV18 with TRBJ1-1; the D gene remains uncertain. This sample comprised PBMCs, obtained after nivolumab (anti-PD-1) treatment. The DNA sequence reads TGTGCCAGCTCACCACTGGTAGGACCTCTGAACACTGAAGCTTTCTTT. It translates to CASSPLVGPLNTEAFF.